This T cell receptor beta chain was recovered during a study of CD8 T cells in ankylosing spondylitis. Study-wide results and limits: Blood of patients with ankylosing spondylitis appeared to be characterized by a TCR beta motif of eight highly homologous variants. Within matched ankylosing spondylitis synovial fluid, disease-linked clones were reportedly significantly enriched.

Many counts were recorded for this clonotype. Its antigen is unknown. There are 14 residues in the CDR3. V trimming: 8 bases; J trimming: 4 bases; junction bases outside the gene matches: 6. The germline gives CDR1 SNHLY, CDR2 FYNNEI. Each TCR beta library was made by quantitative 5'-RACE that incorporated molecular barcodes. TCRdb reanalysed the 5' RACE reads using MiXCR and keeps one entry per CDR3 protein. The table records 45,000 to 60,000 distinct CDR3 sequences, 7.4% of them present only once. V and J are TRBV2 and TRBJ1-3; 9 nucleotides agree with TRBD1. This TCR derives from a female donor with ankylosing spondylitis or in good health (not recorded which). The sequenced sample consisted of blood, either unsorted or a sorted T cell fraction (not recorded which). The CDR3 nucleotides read TGTGCCAGCCAAACAGGGGGCGAAGGAAACACCATATATTTT. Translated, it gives CASQTGGEGNTIYF.